These 27 T cell receptor beta chains share one sample of origin, sequenced in a study of T cells in Graves' hyperthyroidism and ophthalmopathy. Researchers took RNA transcripts and amplified the TCR beta CDR3 regions from them. The HTBI primer set was used in a first-round RT-PCR of the TCR CDR3. Via MiXCR, TCRdb re-called the multiplex PCR reads, giving one row per CDR3 protein. The sample shows 350,000 or so distinct CDR3 sequences, 15% to 20% of them seen only once. What was sequenced was blood. The receptors come from a woman in her forties with Graves' ophthalmopathy.

The chain couples TRBV19 to TRBJ2-1; no clear D. The CDR3 is made up of 15 amino acids. CDR1 and CDR2 (germline): LNHDA, SQIVND (reference sequence). The V end was cut by 1 base, the J end by 5 bases, with 12 bases between. In nucleotides, the CDR3 is TGTGCCAGTAGTATAGGACCCCGGATCAACAATGAGCAGTTCTTC. Its protein is CASSIGPRINNEQFF.

This clonotype was recorded only once. The chain links TRBV20-1 to TRBJ1-2; TRBD1 might be the D (6 bases). Trimming left V 6 bases short and J 2 bases short, with 16 bases between. Germline CDR1 and CDR2: DFQATT and SNEGSKA (reference sequence). This CDR3 is built from 14 residues. The chain's CDR3 is CSAIRGTSNYGYTF. Here the CDR3 DNA reads TGCAGTGCCATCAGGGGAACTTCCAACTATGGCTACACCTTC.

The chain is built from TRBV4-1 and TRBJ2-5; perhaps TRBD1 as D (6 bases). The CDR3 runs 14 residues. V was cut by 1 base and J by 5 bases, with 11 bases left in between. Germline CDR1 is MGHRA and CDR2 is YSYEKL. This chain's CDR3 is CASSQGGQVETQYF. As DNA, the CDR3 is TGCGCCAGCAGCCAAGGGGGACAAGTCGAGACCCAGTACTTC.

This clonotype was detected ten times or more. The chain uses TRBV5-5 and TRBJ1-1; 7 positions agree with TRBD1. Per the germline V gene, CDR1 is SGHKS and CDR2 is YYEKEE (reference sequence). The ends lost 4 bases at V and 5 bases at J; junction bases unmatched: 8. The CDR3 length is 14 residues. CDR3 nucleotides: TGTGCCAGCAGCGGGCTGACAGGGCAGACTGAAGCTTTCTTT. It encodes CASSGLTGQTEAFF.

This clonotype has a count of ten or more. The rearrangement links TRBV9 to TRBJ1-2; no reliable D call. Germline lookup yields CDR1 SGDLS and CDR2 YYNGEE. This CDR3 comprises 14 residues. V lost 2 bases to trimming and J lost 0 bases, with 8 bases between them. CDR3 amino acids: CASSVRPTNYGYTF. CDR3 sequence (DNA): TGTGCCAGCAGCGTTCGGCCCACTAACTATGGCTACACCTTC.

This clonotype appeared once. This sequence joins TRBV18 and TRBJ1-1; D call uncertain. Trimming shortened V by 2 bases and J by 8 bases, and 9 bases separated the two germline ends. The CDR3 loop spans 12 amino acids. From germline, CDR1 is KGHSH and CDR2 LQKENI. The CDR3 is CASSPTRREAFF. The CDR3, as DNA: TGTGCCAGCTCACCAACTAGGAGAGAAGCTTTCTTT.

This clonotype has at least ten counts. This chain uses TRBV20-1 with TRBJ1-6; TRBD1 agrees at 10 bases. The J segment lost 10 bases and the V segment lost 5 bases, leaving 8 bases of the junction unmatched. The CDR3 sequence is 14 residues long. Germline V gene lookup returns CDR1 DFQATT and CDR2 SNEGSKA (reference sequence). CDR3 DNA: TGCAGTGCTCGGACAGGGGGATTCGGATCACCCCTCCACTTT. Its protein is CSARTGGFGSPLHF.

This clonotype was detected ten times or more. The chain links TRBV4-1 to TRBJ2-5, with a weak D call TRBD2 (6 bases). V lost 1 base, J lost 5 bases, and 14 bases lay in between. The CDR3 is 15 amino acids. Germline CDR1 is MGHRA and CDR2 is YSYEKL. The CDR3 DNA is TGCGCCAGCAGCCAAGTCGGAGGGGCGAAGGAGACCCAGTACTTC. This codes for CASSQVGGAKETQYF.

This clonotype was seen only a few times. The V gene is TRBV14, the J gene TRBJ2-2, with D possibly TRBD2 on 6 matching bases. The length of the CDR3 is 22 residues. The germline V gene encodes CDR1 SGHDN and CDR2 FVKESK. V lost 4 bases to trimming and J lost 4 bases, with 34 bases between them. The DNA for the CDR3 is TGTGCCAGCAGCCTTTCCCCACTCCGCCGGGAGAAAAAAAAAGGTTTCACCGGGGAGCTGTTTTTT. This codes for CASSLSPLRREKKKGFTGELFF.

At least ten counts were recorded for this clonotype. This chain joins TRBV12-3 or TRBV12-4 and TRBJ1-2; tentative D call: TRBD1 (5 bases). The V end lost 6 bases, the J end lost 1 base, and 12 bases lay between the germline ends. The CDR3 spans 14 residues. CDR3: CASSRGGINYGYTF. The CDR3 DNA reads as TGTGCCAGCAGCCGCGGGGGTATTAACTATGGCTACACCTTC.

This clonotype has ten or more counts. V is TRBV6-2 or TRBV6-3 and J is TRBJ1-2, with D maybe TRBD1 (6 bases). V was shortened by 6 bases and J by 0 bases, with 14 bases between the two germline ends. The CDR3 contains 15 residues. The germline gives CDR1 MNHEY, CDR2 SVGEGT. The CDR3 reads CASSLGAPTNYGYTF. For the CDR3, the DNA is TGTGCCAGCAGCCTGGGGGCCCCGACTAACTATGGCTACACCTTC.

This clonotype was seen many times. V is TRBV20-1 and J is TRBJ2-3; 13 nucleotides agree with TRBD2. The germline CDR1 and CDR2 sequences are DFQATT and SNEGSKA (reference sequence). This CDR3 spans 13 amino acids. The CDR3 DNA reads as TGCAGCCCCGGACTAGCGGGAGTAGATACGCAGTATTTT. This translates into CSPGLAGVDTQYF.

The chain is built from TRBV25-1 and TRBJ1-1; D is perhaps TRBD1 (5 bases). The V and J ends lost 5 bases and 5 bases respectively, with 18 bases between them. The CDR3 spans 15 residues. Germline V gene sequence: CDR1 MGHDK, CDR2 SYGVNS. In DNA, the CDR3 is TGTGCCAGCAGTTACTCTCGGGGCGGCGTTACTGAAGCTTTCTTT. It yields the protein CASSYSRGGVTEAFF.

There are many counts of this clonotype. V gene TRBV7-2 combines with J gene TRBJ2-7; D possibly matches TRBD1 or TRBD2 (5 bases each). V lost 4 bases and J 0 bases, leaving 13 bases between the germline ends. The CDR3 totals 15 residues. The germline V gene has CDR1 SGHTA and CDR2 FQGNSA. The CDR3 DNA is TGTGCCAGCAGCTATAAGGGACGGAGCTCCTACGAGCAGTACTTC. It specifies CASSYKGRSSYEQYF.

J is TRBJ2-7 and V is TRBV19; TRBD1 matches at 7 bases. The CDR3 runs to 13 residues. With 4 bases clipped from V and 7 bases from J, the junction kept 7 bases outside the gene matches. The germline V gene has CDR1 LNHDA and CDR2 SQIVND (reference sequence). The chain's CDR3 is CASSSTRQGEQYF. The CDR3 DNA is TGTGCCAGTAGTAGCACCCGACAGGGAGAGCAGTACTTC.

V and J are TRBV28 and TRBJ2-7, with 8 positions matching TRBD1. V was pared by 8 bases and J by 2 bases, with 8 bases of the junction left unmatched. Germline CDR1 reads MDHEN; CDR2 reads SYDVKM. The CDR3 has 14 amino acids. DNA for the CDR3: TGTGCCAGCGACAAGGGACAGGTTACCTACGAGCAGTACTTC. It is translated as CASDKGQVTYEQYF. The whole variable domain, remainder taken from reference TRBV28 and TRBJ2-7, is DVKVTQSSRYLVKRTGEKVFLECVQDMDHENMFWYRQDPGLGLRLIYFSYDVKMKEKGDIPEGYSVSREKKERFSLILESASTNQTSMYLCASDKGQVTYEQYFGPGTRLTVT.

There are many counts of this clonotype. CDR3 nucleotides: TGCAGTGCTAGGACAGGGGGCGGACTAGCCAAAAACATTCAGTACTTC. It translates to CSARTGGGLAKNIQYF. V is TRBV20-1 and J is TRBJ2-4, with TRBD1 matching 10 bases. The trim removed 3 bases at V and 0 bases at J, leaving 5 bases unmatched. CDR1 is DFQATT, CDR2 SNEGSKA, per germline (reference sequence). The CDR3 sequence is 16 residues long.

This clonotype was seen ten or more times. The CDR3, as DNA: TGCGCCAGCAGTGATTTTCAGGAAATCCTGGACGAGCAGTACTTC. Amino acid sequence: CASSDFQEILDEQYF. The chain uses TRBV10-1 and TRBJ2-7, with unresolved D. This CDR3 contains 15 residues. V was clipped by 3 bases and J by 5 bases, with 17 bases between them. Germline lookup yields CDR1 WNHNN and CDR2 SYGVQD (reference sequence).

At least ten counts were recorded for this clonotype. V and J are TRBV20-1 and TRBJ2-7, with D perhaps matching TRBD2 (6 bases). Per the germline V gene, CDR1 is DFQATT and CDR2 is SNEGSKA (reference sequence). V was cut by 3 bases and J by 7 bases, with 19 bases left in between. The CDR3 extends over 14 amino acids. The chain's CDR3 is CSASFVEGLGEQYF. The CDR3 DNA follows: TGCAGTGCTAGTTTTGTGGAGGGATTGGGGGAGCAGTACTTC.

This clonotype was picked up many times. Here the CDR3 omits its conserved ending phenylalanine or tryptophan, so a read error is the likely source. The rearrangement joins TRBV20-1 to TRBJ1-2, with TRBD1 as a possible D gene (5 bases). The CDR3 has 13 residues. The V gene lost 6 bases and the J gene lost 8 bases, with 19 bases spanning the gap. CDR1 is DFQATT, CDR2 SNEGSKA, per germline (reference sequence). The CDR3: CSALPGRVGGYTL. DNA for the CDR3: TGCAGTGCCCTGCCGGGACGCGTGGGAGGCTACACCCTC.

This clonotype was detected a few times. The genes are TRBV20-1 and TRBJ2-5; 8 bases agree with TRBD1. The V gene's germline CDR1 is DFQATT and CDR2 SNEGSKA (reference sequence). This CDR3 contains 13 residues. Trimming at V came to 7 bases and at J to 2 bases, leaving 6 bases not matched to a gene. The CDR3 here is CSGDRSLQETQYF. Here the CDR3 DNA reads TGCAGTGGGGACAGGTCTCTTCAAGAGACCCAGTACTTC.

This chain connects TRBV29-1 to TRBJ1-3; D is undetermined. Germline assignment: CDR1 SQVTM and CDR2 ANQGSEA. V gave up 6 bases and J gave up 0 bases, with 12 bases separating them. The CDR3 has 14 amino acids. The CDR3, as DNA: TGCAGCGTCAGTAAAGGACGCTCTGGAAACACCATATATTTT. It translates to CSVSKGRSGNTIYF.

This clonotype has at least ten counts. This chain joins TRBV15 and TRBJ2-3; TRBD1 matches 7 bases. The CDR3 has 17 amino acids. CDR1 and CDR2 from the germline V gene are LNHNV and YYDKDF (reference sequence). Losses at the gene ends were 4 bases for V and 3 bases for J; bases not matched to a gene: 13. Here the CDR3 reads CATSNIATGSGTDTQYF. CDR3 in DNA: TGTGCCACCAGCAACATAGCGACAGGGTCTGGAACAGATACGCAGTATTTT. The full variable domain, its missing parts supplied by reference TRBV15 and TRBJ2-3, is DAMVIQNPRYQVTQFGKPVTLSCSQTLNHNVMYWYQQKSSQAPKLLFHYYDKDFNNEADTPDNFQSRRPNTSFCFLDIRSPGLGDTAMYLCATSNIATGSGTDTQYFGPGTRLTVL.

In its sample, this clonotype was seen many times. The V gene is TRBV4-2, the J gene TRBJ2-2; 12 nucleotides line up with TRBD1. V gave up 4 bases and J gave up 5 bases; unmatched junction bases: 17. Germline CDR1 reads LGHNA; CDR2 reads YNFKEQ. This CDR3 is built from 20 residues. This CDR3 reads CASSRTGQGALAGWTGELFF. CDR3 sequence (DNA): TGTGCCAGCAGCCGGACGGGACAGGGGGCGTTAGCGGGATGGACCGGGGAGCTGTTTTTT.

The chain combines TRBV6-1 with TRBJ2-7, with a possible D match to TRBD2 (6 bases). V was cut by 6 bases and J by 3 bases, with 18 bases left in between. Germline V gives CDR1 MNHNS, CDR2 SASEGT. The CDR3 totals 15 residues. CDR3 sequence reads: CASSQVHVGGYEQYF. CDR3 nucleotide sequence: TGTGCCAGCAGCCAAGTGCACGTCGGGGGCTACGAGCAGTACTTC.

This clonotype was counted many times. The V call is TRBV2, the J call TRBJ2-7, with a possible D match to TRBD2 (7 bases). Germline V gene sequence: CDR1 SNHLY, CDR2 FYNNEI. The CDR3 length is 14 residues. Trimming removed 7 bases at V and 1 base at J, with 14 bases between. This CDR3 is CASNEGGQSYEQYF. The DNA of the CDR3 is TGTGCCAGCAATGAGGGGGGGCAATCCTACGAGCAGTACTTC.

At least ten counts were recorded for this clonotype. This chain joins TRBV30 and TRBJ1-3; TRBD1 matches at 8 bases. This CDR3 spans 17 amino acids. Trimming at V came to 1 base and at J to 1 base, leaving 9 bases not matched to a gene. CDR1 and CDR2 (germline): GTSNPN, SVGIG (reference sequence). CDR3: CAWSASLTGVSGNTIYF. Written as DNA, the CDR3 is TGTGCCTGGAGTGCCTCCCTGACAGGGGTGTCTGGAAACACCATATATTTT. Full variable domain (remainder filled in from reference TRBV30 and TRBJ1-3): SQTIHQWPATLVQPVGSPLSLECTVEGTSNPNLYWYRQAAGRGLQLLFYSVGIGQISSEVPQNLSASRPQDRQFILSSKKLLLSDSGFYLCAWSASLTGVSGNTIYFGEGSWLTVV.